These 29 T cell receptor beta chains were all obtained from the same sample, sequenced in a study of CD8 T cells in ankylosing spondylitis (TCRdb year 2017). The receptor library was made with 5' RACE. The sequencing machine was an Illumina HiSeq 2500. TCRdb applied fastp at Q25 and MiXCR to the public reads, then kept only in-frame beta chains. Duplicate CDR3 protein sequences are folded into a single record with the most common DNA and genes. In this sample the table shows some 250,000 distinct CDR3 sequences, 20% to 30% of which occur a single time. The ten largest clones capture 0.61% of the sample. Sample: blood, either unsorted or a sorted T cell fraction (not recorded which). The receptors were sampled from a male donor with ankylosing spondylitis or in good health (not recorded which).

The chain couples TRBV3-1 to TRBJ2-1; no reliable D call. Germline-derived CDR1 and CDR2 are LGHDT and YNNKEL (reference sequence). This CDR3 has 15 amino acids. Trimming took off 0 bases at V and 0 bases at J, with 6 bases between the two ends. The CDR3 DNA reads TGTGCCAGCAGCCAAGAGCTGTACTCCTACAATGAGCAGTTCTTC. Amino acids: CASSQELYSYNEQFF.

CDR3 protein: CASSFDRQETQYF. The DNA for the CDR3 is TGTGCCAGCAGTTTCGACAGACAAGAGACCCAGTACTTC. The chain carries TRBV12-3 or TRBV12-4 and TRBJ2-5; tentatively, D is TRBD1 (5 bases). This CDR3 spans 13 amino acids. V lost 3 bases and J 2 bases, leaving 7 bases between the germline ends.

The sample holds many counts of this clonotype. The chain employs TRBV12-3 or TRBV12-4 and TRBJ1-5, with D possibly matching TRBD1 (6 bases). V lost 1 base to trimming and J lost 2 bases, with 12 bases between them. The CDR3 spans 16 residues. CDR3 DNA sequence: TGTGCCAGCAGTTTAGAGGGGGGGGGAGGCAATCAGCCCCAGCATTTT. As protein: CASSLEGGGGNQPQHF.

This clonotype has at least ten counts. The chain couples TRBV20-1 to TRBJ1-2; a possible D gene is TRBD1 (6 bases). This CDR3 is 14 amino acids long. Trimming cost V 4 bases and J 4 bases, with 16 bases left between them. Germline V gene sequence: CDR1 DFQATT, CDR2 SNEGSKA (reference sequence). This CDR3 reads CSATTGGAIYGYTF. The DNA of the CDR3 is TGCAGTGCTACTACGGGGGGGGCGATCTATGGCTACACCTTC.

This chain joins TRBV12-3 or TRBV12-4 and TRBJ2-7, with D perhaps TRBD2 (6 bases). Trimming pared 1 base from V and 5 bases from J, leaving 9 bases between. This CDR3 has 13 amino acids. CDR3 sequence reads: CASSLGGADEQYF. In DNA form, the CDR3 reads TGTGCCAGCAGTTTAGGCGGGGCGGACGAGCAGTACTTC.

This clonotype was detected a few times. CDR3 amino acids: CASSRTTGTDTQYF. Here the CDR3 DNA reads TGTGCCAGCAGTAGGACTACTGGCACAGATACGCAGTATTTT. The V gene is TRBV6-1, the J gene TRBJ2-3; D possibly corresponds to TRBD2 (6 bases). This CDR3 comprises 14 residues. Per germline, CDR1 MNHNS and CDR2 SASEGT. V was cut by 5 bases and J by 1 base, with 10 bases left in between.

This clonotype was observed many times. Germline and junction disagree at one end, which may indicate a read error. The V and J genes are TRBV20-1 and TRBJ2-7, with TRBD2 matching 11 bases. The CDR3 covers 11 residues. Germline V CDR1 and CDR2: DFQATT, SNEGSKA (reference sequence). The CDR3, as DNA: TGCAGTGCTACCTATAGCGGGGGGGTCGTATTT. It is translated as CSATYSGGVVF.

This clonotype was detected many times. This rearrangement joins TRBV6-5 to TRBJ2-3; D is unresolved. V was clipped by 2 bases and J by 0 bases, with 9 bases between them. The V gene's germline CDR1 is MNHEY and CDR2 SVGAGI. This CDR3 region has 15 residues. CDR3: CASSYRVGSTDTQYF. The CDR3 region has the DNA TGTGCCAGCAGTTACAGGGTCGGGAGCACAGATACGCAGTATTTT.

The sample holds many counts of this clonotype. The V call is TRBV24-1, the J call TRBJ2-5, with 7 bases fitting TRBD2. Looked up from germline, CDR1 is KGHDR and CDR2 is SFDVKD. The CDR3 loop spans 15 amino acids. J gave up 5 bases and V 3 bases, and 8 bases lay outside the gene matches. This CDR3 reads CATSDAGEPEETQYF. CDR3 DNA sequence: TGTGCCACCAGTGATGCGGGGGAACCCGAGGAGACCCAGTACTTC.

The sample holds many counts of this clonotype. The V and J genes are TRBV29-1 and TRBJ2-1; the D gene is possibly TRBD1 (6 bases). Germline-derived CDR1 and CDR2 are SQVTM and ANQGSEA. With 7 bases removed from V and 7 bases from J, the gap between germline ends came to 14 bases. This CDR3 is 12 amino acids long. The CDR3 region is CSASDRRNEQFF. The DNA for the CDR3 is TGCAGCGCATCGGACAGAAGGAATGAGCAGTTCTTC.

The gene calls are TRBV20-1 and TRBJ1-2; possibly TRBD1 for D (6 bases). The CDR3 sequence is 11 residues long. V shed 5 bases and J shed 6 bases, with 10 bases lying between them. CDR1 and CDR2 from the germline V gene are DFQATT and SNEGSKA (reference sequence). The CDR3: CSARRQDGYTF. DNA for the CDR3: TGCAGTGCTCGTCGACAGGATGGCTACACCTTC.

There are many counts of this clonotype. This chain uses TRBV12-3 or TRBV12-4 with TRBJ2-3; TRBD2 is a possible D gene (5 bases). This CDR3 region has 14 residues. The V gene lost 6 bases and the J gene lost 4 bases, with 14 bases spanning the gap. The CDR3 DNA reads TGTGCCAGCAGCCTCTCCGGGGTGTCAGATACGCAGTATTTT. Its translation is CASSLSGVSDTQYF.

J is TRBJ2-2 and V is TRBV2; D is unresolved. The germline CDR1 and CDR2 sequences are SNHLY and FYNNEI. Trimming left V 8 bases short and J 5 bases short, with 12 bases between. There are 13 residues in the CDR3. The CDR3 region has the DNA TGTGCCAGCCGGCCGACTTTTACCGGGGAGCTGTTTTTT. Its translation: CASRPTFTGELFF.

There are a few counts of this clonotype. As DNA, the CDR3 is TGTGCCAGCAGCCGTCCGGGTCCTGAGGCTGAAGCTTTCTTT. This sequence encodes CASSRPGPEAEAFF. The V and J genes are TRBV6-1 and TRBJ1-1; D uncertain. This CDR3 is 14 amino acids long. Germline values: CDR1 MNHNS, CDR2 SASEGT. V was shortened by 6 bases and J by 6 bases, with 17 bases between the two germline ends.

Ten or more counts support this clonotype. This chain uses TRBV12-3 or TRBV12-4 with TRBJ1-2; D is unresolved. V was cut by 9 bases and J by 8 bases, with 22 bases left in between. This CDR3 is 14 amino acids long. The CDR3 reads CASSWEGSLRGYTF. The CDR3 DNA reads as TGTGCCAGTTCCTGGGAGGGTAGCCTTAGAGGCTACACCTTC.

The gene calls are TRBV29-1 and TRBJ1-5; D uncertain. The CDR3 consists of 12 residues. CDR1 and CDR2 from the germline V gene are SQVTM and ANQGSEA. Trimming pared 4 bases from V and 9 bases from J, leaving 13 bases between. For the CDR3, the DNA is TGCAGCGTTGGGGATCCCTTCGGGCCCCAGCATTTT. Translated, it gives CSVGDPFGPQHF.

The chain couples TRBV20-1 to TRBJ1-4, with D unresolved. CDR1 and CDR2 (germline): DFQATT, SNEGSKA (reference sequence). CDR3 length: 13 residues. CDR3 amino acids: CSCRMRLGEKLFF. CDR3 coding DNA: TGCAGCTGCCGAATGAGGCTGGGTGAAAAACTGTTTTTT.

CDR3 DNA: TGTGCCAGCAGTCAGACTAGCGGGGGGCTCTACAATGAGCAGTTCTTC. Translation gives CASSQTSGGLYNEQFF. The chain has TRBV6-1 and TRBJ2-1, with 13 bases aligning to TRBD2. This CDR3 is built from 16 residues. J was trimmed by 3 bases and V by 5 bases; bases with no gene match: 4. Looked up from germline, CDR1 is MNHNS and CDR2 is SASEGT.

Here the CDR3 reads CAISEAGMDQPQHF. The CDR3 DNA reads TGTGCCATCAGTGAAGCGGGGATGGATCAGCCCCAGCATTTT. The chain uses TRBV10-3 and TRBJ1-5; D gene ambiguous. Germline V lookup: CDR1 ENHRY, CDR2 SYGVKD. The CDR3 totals 14 residues. The V gene lost 3 bases and the J gene lost 5 bases, with 11 bases spanning the gap.

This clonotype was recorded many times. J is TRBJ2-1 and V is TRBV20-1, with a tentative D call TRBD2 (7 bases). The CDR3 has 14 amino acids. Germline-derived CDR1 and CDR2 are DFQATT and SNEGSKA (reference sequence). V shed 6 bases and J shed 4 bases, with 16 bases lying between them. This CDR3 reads CSAIGGGPYNEQFF. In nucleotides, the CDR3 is TGCAGTGCCATCGGCGGGGGCCCATACAATGAGCAGTTCTTC.

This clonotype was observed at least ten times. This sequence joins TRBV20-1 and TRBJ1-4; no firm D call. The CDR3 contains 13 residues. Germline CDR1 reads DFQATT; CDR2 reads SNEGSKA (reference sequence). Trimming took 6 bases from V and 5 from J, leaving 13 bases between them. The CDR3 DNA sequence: TGCAGTGCCCTAGGCCGGATCAATGAAAAACTGTTTTTT. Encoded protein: CSALGRINEKLFF.

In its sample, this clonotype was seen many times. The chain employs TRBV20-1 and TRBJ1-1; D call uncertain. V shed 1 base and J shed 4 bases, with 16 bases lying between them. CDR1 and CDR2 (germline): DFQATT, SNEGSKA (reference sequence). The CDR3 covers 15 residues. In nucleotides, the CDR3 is TGCAGTGCTAGAGGGCAGCGAGCGGAAAGCACTGAAGCTTTCTTT. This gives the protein CSARGQRAESTEAFF.

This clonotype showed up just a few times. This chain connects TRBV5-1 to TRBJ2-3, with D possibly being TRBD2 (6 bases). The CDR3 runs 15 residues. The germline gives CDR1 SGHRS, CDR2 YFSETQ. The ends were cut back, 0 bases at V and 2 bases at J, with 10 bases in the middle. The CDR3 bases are TGCGCCAGCAGCTTGGACCGGGGGTCCACAGATACGCAGTATTTT. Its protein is CASSLDRGSTDTQYF.

The CDR3, as DNA: TGTGCCAGCAGCGTTGGACACACCGGGGAGCTGTTTTTT. Translating it yields CASSVGHTGELFF. The V and J genes are TRBV7-9 and TRBJ2-2; no clear D gene. V lost 5 bases to trimming and J lost 3 bases, with 7 bases between them. This CDR3 spans 13 amino acids. Germline V gene lookup returns CDR1 SEHNR and CDR2 FQNEAQ (reference sequence).

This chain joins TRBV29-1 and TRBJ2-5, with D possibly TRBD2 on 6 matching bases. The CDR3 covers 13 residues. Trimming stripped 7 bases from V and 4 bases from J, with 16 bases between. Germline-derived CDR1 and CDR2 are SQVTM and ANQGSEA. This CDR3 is CSDNTGGTETQYF. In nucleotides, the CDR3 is TGCAGCGACAACACCGGGGGTACAGAGACCCAGTACTTC.

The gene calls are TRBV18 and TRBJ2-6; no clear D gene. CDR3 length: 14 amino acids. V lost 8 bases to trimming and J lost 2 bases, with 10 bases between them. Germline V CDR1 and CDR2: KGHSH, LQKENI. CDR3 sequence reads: CASPGSTGANVLTF. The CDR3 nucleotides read TGTGCCAGCCCGGGCTCCACTGGGGCCAACGTCCTGACTTTC.

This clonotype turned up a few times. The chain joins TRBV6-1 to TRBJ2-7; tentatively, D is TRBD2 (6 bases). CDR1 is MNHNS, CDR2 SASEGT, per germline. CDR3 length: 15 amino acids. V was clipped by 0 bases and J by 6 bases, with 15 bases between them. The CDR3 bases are TGTGCCAGCAGTGAAGCGCGGCGGGGCCGAGGCGAGCAGTACTTC. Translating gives CASSEARRGRGEQYF.

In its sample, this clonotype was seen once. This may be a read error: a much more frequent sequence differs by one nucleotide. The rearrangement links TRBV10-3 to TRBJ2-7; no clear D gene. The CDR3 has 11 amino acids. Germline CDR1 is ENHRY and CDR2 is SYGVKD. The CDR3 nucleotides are TGTTCCATCAGTGAGTTAACCGAGCAGTACTTC. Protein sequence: CSISELTEQYF.

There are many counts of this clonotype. CDR3 sequence reads: CASSKGQMNTEAFF. For the CDR3, the DNA is TGTGCCAGCTCAAAGGGACAGATGAACACTGAAGCTTTCTTT. The gene calls are TRBV18 and TRBJ1-1, with 7 bases fitting TRBD1. Germline assignment: CDR1 KGHSH and CDR2 LQKENI. The CDR3 covers 14 residues. V shed 5 bases and J 0 bases; nucleotides not matched to a gene: 3.